The clone carrying this T cell receptor (beta chain) was detected only a few times. The CDR3 runs to 14 residues. Per the germline V gene, CDR1 is LGHNT and CDR2 is FRNRAP. The V end lost 3 bases, the J end lost 0 bases, and 6 bases lay between the germline ends. The investigators amplified TCR beta CDR3 regions from RNA transcripts. Carried out on the TCR CDR3, a first-round RT-PCR used the HTBI primer set. TCRdb reprocessed the multiplex PCR reads via MiXCR and lists one record per CDR3 protein. The repertoire holds 400,000 to 500,000 distinct CDR3 sequences, with roughly 15% as singletons. This sample was taken from a study of T cells in Graves' hyperthyroidism and ophthalmopathy. Study context: Peripheral blood draws took place at initial diagnosis, ahead of any treatment.

No progression to ophthalmopathy during 18 months of follow-up defined stable disease. Hyperthyroidism had been newly diagnosed in patients aged 18 to 65, and its duration was under 2 months. It was uncontrolled infection, other autoimmune disease, pregnancy or lactation that excluded patients. The J gene is TRBJ1-3, the V gene TRBV12-5; D uncertain. This clonotype was obtained from a woman aged 18-29 years with Graves' hyperthyroidism. Sequencing was performed on blood. In nucleotides, the CDR3 is TGTGCTAGTGGTTTAAGCAGCTCTGGAAACACCATATATTTT. Translation gives CASGLSSSGNTIYF. Looking up the rest from reference TRBV12-5 and TRBJ1-3 gives the full variable domain: DARVTQTPRHKVTEMGQEVTMRCQPILGHNTVFWYRQTMMQGLELLAYFRNRAPLDDSGMPKDRFSAEMPDATLATLKIQPSEPRDSAVYFCASGLSSSGNTIYFGEGSWLTVV.